This TCR beta chain stems from a study of cytotoxic CD8 clonotypes in ibrutinib-treated CLL. Overall study results and limits: Clonality measured at baseline exceeded age-matched healthy donors, tracking circulating CD8+ T-cell counts.

The V segment lost 1 base and the J segment 7 bases; nucleotides outside the gene matches: 4. This CDR3 has 15 amino acids. The germline CDR1 and CDR2 sequences are SGHDN and FVKESK. This table comes from immunoSEQ multiplex PCR, and its TCRdb copy is limited to in-frame clones, with some not included. The sample lists about 69,000 clones, around 84% seen once, with 6% to 9% in the top ten. Concerning this clone: Its antigen is as yet unknown.

The source is a human donor with chronic lymphocytic leukemia. The material was PBMCs, obtained at disease progression, from a patient treated with ibrutinib. J is TRBJ1-2 and V is TRBV14, with 12 nucleotides matching TRBD1. CDR3 nucleotides: TGTGCCAGCAGCCAAGTTTTGGGACAGGGGGCTGGCTACACCTTC. It yields the protein CASSQVLGQGAGYTF.